This T cell receptor beta chain was sequenced during a study of T-cell memory formation after mild COVID-19. Study observations and caveats: The main location of contracting CD4+ clones was CM and EM, and that of contracting CD8+ clones was EMRA.

TCRalpha and TCRbeta libraries used 5'RACE with constant-segment primers and UMIs. MiXCR was run by TCRdb on the 5' RACE reads, yielding one entry per CDR3 protein. The repertoire holds approximately 210,000 distinct CDR3 sequences, around 30% seen once, with around 10% in the top ten. Germline V gene lookup returns CDR1 MDHEN and CDR2 SYDVKM. The CDR3 sequence is 15 residues long. V gave up 6 bases and J gave up 0 bases, with 15 bases separating them. This clonotype came up once. Its antigen remains unknown. Sequencing was performed on PBMCs or a T cell subset sorted from them (not recorded which). The sequence was collected from an adult woman who had mild COVID-19 (a few samples of this study predate the infection). Cell type and time point are not known. The V gene is TRBV28, the J gene TRBJ2-7; the D gene is possibly TRBD2 (5 bases). CDR3 coding DNA: TGTGCCAGCAGCCCGAGAGGGAAGAGCTCCTACGAGCAGTACTTC. Its protein is CASSPRGKSSYEQYF.